The 10 T cell receptor beta chains below come from one sample, sequenced in a study of T cells after yellow fever vaccination. TCRdb reprocessed the 5' RACE reads with MiXCR, giving one entry per CDR3 protein. The sample lists about 340,000 distinct CDR3 sequences; approximately 12% were seen once. The sample here was CD4+ T cells sorted from PBMCs, taken 15 days after the yellow fever booster vaccination. These receptors were obtained from a man younger than 35 who received the YFV17D yellow fever vaccine.

The V and J genes are TRBV11-2 and TRBJ2-5, with D perhaps being TRBD1 or TRBD2 (5 bases each). The CDR3 consists of 15 residues. Deletions cut 3 bases from V and 4 bases from J, with 15 bases between. Germline V CDR1 and CDR2: SGHAT, FQNNGV. The CDR3 DNA reads TGTGCCAGCAGCTTGACGGGGCTGGGGCGAGAGACCCAGTACTTC. Its protein product is CASSLTGLGRETQYF.

This chain connects TRBV20-1 to TRBJ1-6; 11 bases agree with TRBD1. Germline assignment: CDR1 DFQATT and CDR2 SNEGSKA (reference sequence). Losses at the gene ends were 2 bases for V and 9 bases for J; bases not matched to a gene: 12. The CDR3 spans 17 residues. The CDR3 loop is CSARRTGGAVAGSPLHF. DNA of the CDR3: TGCAGTGCTAGAAGGACAGGGGGCGCGGTGGCGGGTTCACCCCTCCACTTT.

This clonotype has only one observation. CDR3 coding DNA: TGCAGCGTTGATAGTCGAGTCAGGGCAAACACTGAAGCTTTCTTT. Protein: CSVDSRVRANTEAFF. This rearrangement joins TRBV29-1 to TRBJ1-1, with D perhaps TRBD1 (5 bases). V shed 3 bases and J shed 2 bases, with 16 bases lying between them. The CDR3 runs 15 residues. Germline loops: CDR1 SQVTM, CDR2 ANQGSEA.

In its sample, this clonotype was seen a few times. The CDR3 reads CASSLFLGSTEAFF. For the CDR3, the DNA is TGTGCCAGCAGCCTATTTCTCGGGAGCACTGAAGCTTTCTTT. The gene calls are TRBV11-2 and TRBJ1-1; D not certain. The germline V gene has CDR1 SGHAT and CDR2 FQNNGV. Deletions cut 5 bases from V and 4 bases from J, with 14 bases between. This CDR3 is built from 14 residues.

This chain joins TRBV4-2 and TRBJ1-1; D uncertain. The CDR3 has 11 amino acids. Germline assignment: CDR1 LGHNA and CDR2 YNFKEQ. Trimming stripped 4 bases from V and 10 bases from J, with 10 bases between. CDR3 in DNA: TGTGCCAGCAGCCGAGGATCTCGAGCTTTCTTT. Protein sequence: CASSRGSRAFF.

V gene TRBV7-9 combines with J gene TRBJ1-1; D not certain. Trimming removed 8 bases from V and 3 bases from J, with 4 bases in between. Germline CDR1 reads SEHNR; CDR2 reads FQNEAQ (reference sequence). The CDR3 consists of 10 residues. The CDR3 DNA is TGTGCCAGCGGGTACACTGAAGCTTTCTTT. Its protein is CASGYTEAFF.

J is TRBJ1-5 and V is TRBV7-2; D unresolved. V was trimmed by 5 bases and J by 6 bases, leaving 11 bases between them. This CDR3 comprises 13 residues. Germline CDR1 SGHTA, CDR2 FQGNSA. The CDR3 loop is CASSPEGIQPQHF. In DNA form, the CDR3 reads TGTGCCAGCAGCCCAGAGGGTATTCAGCCCCAGCATTTT.

The chain is built from TRBV5-1 and TRBJ2-7, with D possibly matching TRBD1 (6 bases). The CDR3 totals 16 residues. The germline V and J ends were trimmed by 4 bases and 0 bases, with 17 bases remaining between them. Germline values: CDR1 SGHRS, CDR2 YFSETQ. As DNA, the CDR3 is TGCGCCAGCAGCCGGGACACCGCCGCGTCCTCCTACGAGCAGTACGTC. Protein: CASSRDTAASSYEQYV.

The chain has TRBV5-1 and TRBJ2-7; 9 bases align to TRBD1. The CDR3 sequence is 13 residues long. The germline gives CDR1 SGHRS, CDR2 YFSETQ. V shed 5 bases and J 7 bases; nucleotides not matched to a gene: 7. The CDR3 nucleotides read TGCGCCAGCAGACGGACAGGGGAGGAAGAGCAGTACTTC. This codes for CASRRTGEEEQYF. Drawing the rest from reference TRBV5-1 and TRBJ2-7, the complete variable domain is KAGVTQTPRYLIKTRGQQVTLSCSPISGHRSVSWYQQTPGQGLQFLFEYFSETQRNKGNFPGRFSGRQFSNSRSEMNVSTLELGDSALYLCASRRTGEEEQYFGPGTRLTVT.

The chain carries TRBV12-3 or TRBV12-4 and TRBJ1-2; possible D gene TRBD1, 5 bases. Trimming removed 6 bases at V and 9 bases at J, with 14 bases between. The CDR3 consists of 12 residues. The DNA for the CDR3 is TGTGCCAGCAGCAGGGACGCTCTTAGCTACACCTTC. It encodes CASSRDALSYTF.